This T cell receptor beta chain was identified during a study of blood T cell repertoires in COVID-19. On the study more broadly: Researchers got acute and convalescent COVID-19 samples from the United States, Italy and Spain. Sample material is recorded as cDNA or gDNA derived from T cells, B-cell-depleted T cells, or PBMCs.

This CDR3 spans 13 amino acids. V dropped 1 base and J dropped 7 bases, with 11 bases sitting between them. How the authors handled the data: Estimation of nucleated cell counts was performed using reference gene primer amplification. Libraries were prepared by immunoSEQ multiplex PCR; TCRdb keeps only in-frame clonotypes and omits some of them. The V and J calls and clone size were taken over from that table, and D and trimming were inferred from the DNA. This sample carries some 130,000 clones, 90% of them seen once, and the ten largest clones take 4.6%. This TCR was sampled from a man in his 60s with COVID-19, enrolled during active disease. J is TRBJ2-7 and V is TRBV12-3 or TRBV12-4; D is unclear. The material sequenced was peripheral blood. The CDR3 region is CASSLVTSAEQYF. CDR3 coding DNA: TGTGCCAGCAGTTTAGTGACTTCCGCGGAGCAGTACTTC.